This T cell receptor (beta chain) was retrieved from a study of blood T cells in healthy people across ages. Study-level points and caveats: The study lacked donor CMV status, which possibly confounded expanded clonotype changes. In long-lived donors, naive CD4+ cell counts and diversity exceeded those of aged donors.

A second PCR, run for roughly 7 to 12 cycles, used a sample-barcoded 5' primer plus a J-beta primer mix. TCRdb recomputed calls from the 5' RACE reads with MiXCR, one row per CDR3 protein. The table has 710,000 or so distinct CDR3 sequences, roughly 20% seen once. Per-sample PBMC isolation yielded at least 6.5 million cells. With each sample, at least 5 micrograms of total RNA were extracted. This clonotype turned up a few times. Its target is unknown. Germline assignment: CDR1 LGHNA and CDR2 YSLEER. The length of the CDR3 is 13 residues. V was shortened by 0 bases and J by 4 bases, with 3 bases between the two germline ends.

The clonotype originates from a man aged 65-85 years in good health. The sample comprised blood. This chain uses TRBV4-3 with TRBJ1-4; D gene unclear. The CDR3 reads CASSQDINEKLFF. In DNA, the CDR3 is TGCGCCAGCAGCCAAGACATTAATGAAAAACTGTTTTTT.